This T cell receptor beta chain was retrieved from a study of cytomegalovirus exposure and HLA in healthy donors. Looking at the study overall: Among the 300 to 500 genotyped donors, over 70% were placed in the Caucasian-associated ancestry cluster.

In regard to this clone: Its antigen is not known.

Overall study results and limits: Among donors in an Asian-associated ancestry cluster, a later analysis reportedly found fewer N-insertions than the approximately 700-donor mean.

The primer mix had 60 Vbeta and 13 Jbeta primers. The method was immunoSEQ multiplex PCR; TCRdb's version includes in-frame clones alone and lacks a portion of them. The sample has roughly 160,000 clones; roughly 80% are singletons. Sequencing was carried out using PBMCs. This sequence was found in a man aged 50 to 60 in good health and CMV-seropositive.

CDR3 loop: CASSLGGGPDTQYF. The CDR3, as DNA: TGTGCCAGCAGTTTAGGCGGGGGTCCAGATACGCAGTATTTT. V gene TRBV27 combines with J gene TRBJ2-3; 7 bases fit TRBD2. This CDR3 comprises 14 residues. The germline gives CDR1 MNHEY, CDR2 SMNVEV (reference sequence). V lost 2 bases to trimming and J lost 4 bases; unmatched junction nucleotides: 3.